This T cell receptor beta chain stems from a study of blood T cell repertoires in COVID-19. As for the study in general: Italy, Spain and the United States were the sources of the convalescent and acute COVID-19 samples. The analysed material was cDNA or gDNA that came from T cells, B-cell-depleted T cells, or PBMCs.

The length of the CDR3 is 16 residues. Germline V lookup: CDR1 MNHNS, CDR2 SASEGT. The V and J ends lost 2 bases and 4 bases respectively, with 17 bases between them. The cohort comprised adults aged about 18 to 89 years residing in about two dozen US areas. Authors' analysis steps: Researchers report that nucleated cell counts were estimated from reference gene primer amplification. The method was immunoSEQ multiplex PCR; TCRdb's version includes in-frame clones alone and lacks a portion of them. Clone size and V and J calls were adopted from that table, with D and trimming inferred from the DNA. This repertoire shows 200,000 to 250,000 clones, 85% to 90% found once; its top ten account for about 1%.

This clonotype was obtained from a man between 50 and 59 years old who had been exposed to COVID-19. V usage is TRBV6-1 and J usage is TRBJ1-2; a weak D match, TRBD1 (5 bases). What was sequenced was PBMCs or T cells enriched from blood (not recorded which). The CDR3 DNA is TGTGCCAGCAGTGAACCGGGGCGACCCGGGAGCTATGGCTACACCTTC. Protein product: CASSEPGRPGSYGYTF.